The clone carrying this T cell receptor (beta chain) has at least ten counts. What it binds is not known. Each donor had roughly 10 milliliters of peripheral blood drawn. It was with a sample-barcoded 5' primer and a J-beta primer mix that a second PCR of about 6 to 11 cycles was run. With 12 random nucleotides, a template-switch adaptor tagged each individual cDNA molecule. Via MiXCR, TCRdb re-called the 5' RACE reads, giving one row per CDR3 protein. This repertoire shows just under 900,000 distinct CDR3 sequences, under 35% found once; its top ten account for 17%. This specimen belongs to a study of blood T cells in healthy people across ages. Study-level findings and limits: It was not known whether donors were CMV positive (a possible confounder of expanded clonotype changes).

This CDR3 spans 13 amino acids. The germline CDR1 and CDR2 sequences are SQVTM and ANQGSEA. The chain links TRBV29-1 to TRBJ2-1, with TRBD2 identical over 8 bases. The sequence was collected from a woman older than 75 in good health. The sequenced material came from blood. The CDR3 here is CSSQGLAYNEQFF. CDR3 DNA: TGCAGTTCCCAAGGACTAGCTTACAATGAGCAGTTCTTC.